A selection of T cell receptor beta chains follows, all from one sample in a study of T-cell memory formation after mild COVID-19. TCRdb analysed the 5' RACE reads with MiXCR anew, one entry per CDR3 protein. Counted here are fewer than 150,000 distinct CDR3 sequences, 20% to 25% occurring once; the ten biggest clones make up about 42%. Source material: PBMCs or a T cell subset sorted from them (not recorded which). These receptors came from a man aged 18 to 29 who had mild COVID-19 (a few samples of this study predate the infection). Cell type and time point are not known. Both conserved end residues are part of each CDR3. The D gene is left open where the match is weak. Expanded clones get a size class; other rows say once, few or many, or leave the size out.

d_call cdr3_length j_call clone_size v_call cdr3_nt cdr3_aa
- 13 TRBJ1-5 - TRBV29-1 TGCAGCGTTGAAGAGGGTAGCAATCAGCCCCAGCATTTT CSVEEGSNQPQHF
- 13 TRBJ1-1 few TRBV6-1 TGTGCCAGCATTTGGCAGGGGAACACTGAAGCTTTCTTT CASIWQGNTEAFF
- 12 TRBJ2-3 - TRBV6-2/TRBV6-3 TGTGCCAGCGCACCCGGAGGCGATACGCAGTATTTT CASAPGGDTQYF
- 14 TRBJ2-1 few TRBV6-5 TGTGCCAGCAGTTCAAAAGATGGGGTCCATGAGCAGTTCTTC CASSSKDGVHEQFF
- 18 TRBJ1-5 few TRBV20-1 TGCAGTGCTAGAGATTCAACAAATCCTGGACGGAGCAATCAGCCCCAGCATTTT CSARDSTNPGRSNQPQHF
- 14 TRBJ2-1 - TRBV5-1 TGCGCCAGCAGCTTGGCTTTGGGGAACAATGAGCAGTTCTTC CASSLALGNNEQFF
- 15 TRBJ1-1 - TRBV7-9 TGTGCCAGCAGCTTTGTTCGGGGACTTAACACTGAAGCTTTCTTT CASSFVRGLNTEAFF
- 15 TRBJ2-1 few TRBV13 TGTGCCAGCAGCTCCCGGGTATTCTCCTACAATGAGCAGTTCTTC CASSSRVFSYNEQFF
- 18 TRBJ2-3 many TRBV24-1 TGTGCCACCAGTGATTTGCAACGAGCGGAGTCTAGCACAGATACGCAGTATTTT CATSDLQRAESSTDTQYF
- 15 TRBJ2-3 few TRBV5-1 TGCGCCAGCAGCTTGGGGGGAGTCCTTACAGATACGCAGTATTTT CASSLGGVLTDTQYF
- 16 TRBJ2-2 - TRBV7-2 TGTGCCAGCAGCTTAGTTGTCGCCAGGGGCACCGGGGAGCTGTTTTTT CASSLVVARGTGELFF
- 12 TRBJ2-7 few TRBV7-9 TGTGCCAGCAGCTGGGACCGCTACGAGCAGTACTTC CASSWDRYEQYF
- 15 TRBJ2-3 many TRBV29-1 TGCAGCGTTGAAGATCCGCTCCTTCCGCCAGATACGCAGTATTTT CSVEDPLLPPDTQYF
- 15 TRBJ2-7 few TRBV4-1 TGCGCCAGCAGCCAAGATAGCAGAGAGCCCTACGAGCAGTACTTC CASSQDSREPYEQYF
- 15 TRBJ2-3 - TRBV7-6 TGTGCCAGCAGCTTGGTCGTTGGAGGCACAGATACGCAGTATTTT CASSLVVGGTDTQYF
- 13 TRBJ1-1 - TRBV12-3/TRBV12-4 TGTGCCAGCAGCCCGGGGGTCATCACTGAAGCTTTCTTT CASSPGVITEAFF
- 13 TRBJ1-5 - TRBV5-1 TGCGCCAGCAGCCCCAGCCCGAATCAGCCCCAGCATTTT CASSPSPNQPQHF
TRBD2 16 TRBJ2-1 few TRBV24-1 TGTGCCACCAGTGAGCGGGGGGGCTACGGTAATAATGAGCAGTTCTTC CATSERGGYGNNEQFF